The 15 T cell receptor beta chains listed next were all sequenced from one sample in a study of sequential checkpoint blockade in melanoma. The assay was immunoSEQ multiplex PCR, and TCRdb's table has in-frame clones only and misses some. Seen here are about 18,000 clones, about 28% observed once, and the top ten hold around 6.7%. Treatment meaning: randomized to nivolumab then ipilimumab (arm A) or the reverse (arm B). The sample was tumor tissue (inferred from file names), taken from a patient given nivolumab and ipilimumab in sequence. Receptors were obtained from a human donor with melanoma.

The table lists this clone with a few counts. The rearrangement uses TRBV28 and TRBJ1-5, with D hard to call. V was trimmed by 7 bases and J by 6 bases, leaving 16 bases between them. The CDR3 has 14 amino acids. CDR1 is MDHEN and CDR2 is SYDVKM in the germline V gene. The CDR3 region has the DNA TGTGCCAGCACCAAGAACACCCGGGGTCAGCCCCAGCATTTT. Translating gives CASTKNTRGQPQHF.

The rearrangement uses TRBV11-3 and TRBJ2-4; D call uncertain. Per germline, CDR1 SGHNT and CDR2 YENEEA. The V end lost 5 bases, the J end lost 8 bases, and 22 bases lay between the germline ends. The length of the CDR3 is 16 residues. In DNA, the CDR3 is TGTGCCAGCAGCGCCGGACGGAACATACGGCTGGACATTCAGTACTTC. Encoded protein: CASSAGRNIRLDIQYF.

V gene TRBV6-7 combines with J gene TRBJ1-3; the D is unclear. TRBV6-7 is annotated as an ORF whose role is uncertain. V lost 7 bases and J 4 bases, leaving 5 bases between the germline ends. This CDR3 is built from 11 residues. The CDR3 loop reads CASTLGNTIYF. In nucleotides, the CDR3 is TGTGCCAGCACACTGGGAAACACCATATATTTT.

This clone was observed a few times. The V and J genes are TRBV6-8 and TRBJ1-5, with 8 bases lining up with TRBD1. CDR3 length equals 14 residues. The J segment lost 2 bases and the V segment lost 10 bases, leaving 7 bases of the junction unmatched. Germline CDR1 is MNHGY and CDR2 is SAAAGT. This CDR3 reads CATEDREGNQPQHF. The DNA of the CDR3 is TGTGCCACGGAGGACAGGGAGGGCAATCAGCCCCAGCATTTT.

This clone was detected a few times. The rearrangement joins TRBV6-8 to TRBJ2-3; possibly TRBD2 for D (7 bases). Germline CDR1 and CDR2: MNHGY and SAAAGT. V was shortened by 0 bases and J by 8 bases, with 9 bases between the two germline ends. The CDR3 has 13 amino acids. CDR3 DNA sequence: TGTGCCAGCAGTTACTCGGGGGGGGCTACGCAGTATTTT. Amino acid sequence: CASSYSGGATQYF.

This clone was seen more than once but under ten times. The chain carries TRBV6-8 and TRBJ2-3, with a weak D call TRBD2 (6 bases). CDR1 is MNHGY and CDR2 is SAAAGT in the germline V gene. With 5 bases removed from V and 3 bases from J, the gap between germline ends came to 6 bases. The CDR3 is 12 residues long. CDR3 DNA: TGTGCCAGCAGTGGGGGGACAGATACGCAGTATTTT. The encoded protein is CASSGGTDTQYF.

The chain joins TRBV9 to TRBJ1-6; no clear D. This CDR3 region has 14 residues. Looked up from germline, CDR1 is SGDLS and CDR2 is YYNGEE. Trimming left V 0 bases short and J 6 bases short, with 7 bases between. CDR3 coding DNA: TGTGCCAGCAGCGTAGACCCTGGTAATTCACCCCTCCACTTT. Residues: CASSVDPGNSPLHF.

This rearrangement joins TRBV5-1 to TRBJ1-4; D gene unclear. This CDR3 has 14 amino acids. CDR1 and CDR2 from the germline V gene are SGHRS and YFSETQ. V dropped 5 bases and J dropped 0 bases, with 8 bases sitting between them. CDR3 nucleotides: TGCGCCAGCAGTCAATTTGCAACTAATGAAAAACTGTTTTTT. Its translation is CASSQFATNEKLFF.

This chain joins TRBV30 and TRBJ1-1, with TRBD1 matching over 9 bases. The CDR3 runs to 15 residues. The germline V gene encodes CDR1 GTSNPN and CDR2 SVGIG (reference sequence). Losses at the gene ends were 7 bases for V and 6 bases for J; bases not matched to a gene: 15. CDR3 nucleotide sequence: TGTGCCTCCTCCACGGGTACAGGGGGCATCGCTGAAGCTTTCTTT. Translating gives CASSTGTGGIAEAFF.

This clone has a count of ten or more. This sequence joins TRBV11-3 and TRBJ1-2, with 12 nucleotides matching TRBD1. CDR3 length: 16 amino acids. The V gene's germline CDR1 is SGHNT and CDR2 YENEEA. V lost 5 bases, J lost 8 bases, and 12 bases stayed unmatched. CDR3 sequence reads: CASSPGGQGARWGYTF. The DNA of the CDR3 is TGTGCCAGCAGCCCCGGGGGACAGGGGGCGAGATGGGGCTACACCTTC.

This clone showed up just once. This CDR3 reads CASSLLPARTGSRNTEAFF. The DNA of the CDR3 is TGCGCCAGCAGCTTGTTACCCGCCCGGACAGGGTCAAGAAACACTGAAGCTTTCTTT. V and J are TRBV5-1 and TRBJ1-1; 8 nucleotides align to TRBD1. Germline-derived CDR1 and CDR2 are SGHRS and YFSETQ. This CDR3 region has 19 residues. Trimming cost V 1 base and J 2 bases; bases outside gene matches: 16.

The rearrangement joins TRBV10-2 to TRBJ1-5; D is unresolved. In germline, CDR1 is WSHSY, CDR2 SAAADI. The V end lost 6 bases, the J end lost 4 bases, and 7 bases lay between the germline ends. The CDR3 has 12 amino acids. In DNA form, the CDR3 reads TGCGCCAGCAGGGAGGCGAATCAGCCCCAGCATTTT. Protein product: CASREANQPQHF.

This clone occurred a few times. The chain links TRBV9 to TRBJ2-3; 9 bases agree with TRBD2. Germline V lookup: CDR1 SGDLS, CDR2 YYNGEE. This CDR3 comprises 15 residues. Unmatched junction bases numbered 4, after V lost 4 bases and J lost 1 base. As DNA, the CDR3 is TGTGCCAGCAGCCCCCGGACTAGCGGCACAGATACGCAGTATTTT. It yields the protein CASSPRTSGTDTQYF.

This clone appeared many times. The chain carries TRBV6-8 and TRBJ2-7; tentative D call: TRBD1 (6 bases). The CDR3 runs 13 residues. From germline, CDR1 is MNHGY and CDR2 SAAAGT. V lost 0 bases and J lost 5, with 8 bases in between. The CDR3 protein is CASSYSDSNEQYF. The CDR3 DNA sequence: TGTGCCAGCAGTTACTCGGACAGCAACGAGCAGTACTTC.

This clone occurred a few times. The chain carries TRBV6-8 and TRBJ2-3; 10 bases are a match to TRBD1. After removal of 10 bases from V and 4 bases from J, the junction contained 5 bases not matched to a gene. CDR3 length: 13 residues. The germline V gene encodes CDR1 MNHGY and CDR2 SAAAGT. CDR3 amino acids: CAIPGQGPDTQYF. The CDR3 region has the DNA TGTGCCATACCGGGACAGGGGCCAGATACGCAGTATTTT.